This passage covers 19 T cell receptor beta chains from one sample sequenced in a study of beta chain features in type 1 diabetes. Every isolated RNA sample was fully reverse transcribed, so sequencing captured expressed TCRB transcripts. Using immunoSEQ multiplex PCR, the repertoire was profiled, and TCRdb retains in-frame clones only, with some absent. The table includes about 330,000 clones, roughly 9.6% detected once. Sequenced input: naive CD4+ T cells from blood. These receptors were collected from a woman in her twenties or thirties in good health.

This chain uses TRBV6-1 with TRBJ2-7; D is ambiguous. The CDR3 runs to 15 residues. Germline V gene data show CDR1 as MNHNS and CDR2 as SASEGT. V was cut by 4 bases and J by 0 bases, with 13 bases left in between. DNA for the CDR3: TGTGCCAGCAGTGTTAGCCGACCGACCTCCTACGAGCAGTACTTC. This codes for CASSVSRPTSYEQYF.

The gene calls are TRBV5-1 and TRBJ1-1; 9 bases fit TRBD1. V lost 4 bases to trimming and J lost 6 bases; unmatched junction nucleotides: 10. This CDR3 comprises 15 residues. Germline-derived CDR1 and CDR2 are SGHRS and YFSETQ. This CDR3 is CASSTPGQGDPEAFF. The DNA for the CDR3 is TGCGCCAGCAGCACCCCGGGACAGGGTGACCCTGAAGCTTTCTTT.

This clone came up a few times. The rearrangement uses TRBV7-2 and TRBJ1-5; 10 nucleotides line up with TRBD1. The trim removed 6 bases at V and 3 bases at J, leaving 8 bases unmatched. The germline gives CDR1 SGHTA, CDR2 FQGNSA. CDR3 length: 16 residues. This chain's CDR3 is CASSKTGTGDNQPQHF. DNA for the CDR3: TGTGCCAGCAGTAAAACCGGGACAGGGGACAATCAGCCCCAGCATTTT.

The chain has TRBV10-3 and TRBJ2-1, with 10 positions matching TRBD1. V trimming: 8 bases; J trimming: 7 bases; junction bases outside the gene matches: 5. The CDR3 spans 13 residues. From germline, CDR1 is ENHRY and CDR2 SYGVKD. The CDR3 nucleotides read TGTGCCATCCCGGGACAGGGGAGGAATGAGCAGTTCTTC. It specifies CAIPGQGRNEQFF.

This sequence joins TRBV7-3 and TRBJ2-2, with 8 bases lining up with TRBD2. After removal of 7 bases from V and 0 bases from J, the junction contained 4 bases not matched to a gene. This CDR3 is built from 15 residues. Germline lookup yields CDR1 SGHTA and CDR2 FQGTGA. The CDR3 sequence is CASTPGLANTGELFF. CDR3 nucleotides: TGTGCCAGCACCCCGGGACTAGCGAACACCGGGGAGCTGTTTTTT.

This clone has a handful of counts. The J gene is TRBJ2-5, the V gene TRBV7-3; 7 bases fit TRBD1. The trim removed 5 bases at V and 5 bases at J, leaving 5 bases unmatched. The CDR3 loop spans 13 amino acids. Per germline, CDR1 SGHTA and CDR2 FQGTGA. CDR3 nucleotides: TGTGCCAGCAGCATTTACAGGGGCGAGACCCAGTACTTC. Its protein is CASSIYRGETQYF.

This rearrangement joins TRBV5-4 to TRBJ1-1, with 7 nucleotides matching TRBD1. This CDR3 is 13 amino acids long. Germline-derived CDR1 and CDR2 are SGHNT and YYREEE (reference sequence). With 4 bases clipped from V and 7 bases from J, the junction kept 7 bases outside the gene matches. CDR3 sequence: CASSATGQLEAFF. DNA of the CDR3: TGTGCCAGCAGCGCAACGGGACAGCTTGAAGCTTTCTTT.

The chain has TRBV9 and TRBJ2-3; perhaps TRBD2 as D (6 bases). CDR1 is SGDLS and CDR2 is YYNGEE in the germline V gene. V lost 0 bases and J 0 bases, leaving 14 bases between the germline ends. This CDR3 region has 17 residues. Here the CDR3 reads CASSVDVWRESTDTQYF. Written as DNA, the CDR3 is TGTGCCAGCAGCGTAGATGTCTGGAGGGAGAGCACAGATACGCAGTATTTT.

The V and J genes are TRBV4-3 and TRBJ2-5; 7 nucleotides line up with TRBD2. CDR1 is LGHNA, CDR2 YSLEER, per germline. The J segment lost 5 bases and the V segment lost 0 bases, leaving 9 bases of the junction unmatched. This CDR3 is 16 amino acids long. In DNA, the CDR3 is TGCGCCAGCAGCCAAGACATTTCGCGGGAGAGGGAGACCCAGTACTTC. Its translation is CASSQDISRERETQYF.

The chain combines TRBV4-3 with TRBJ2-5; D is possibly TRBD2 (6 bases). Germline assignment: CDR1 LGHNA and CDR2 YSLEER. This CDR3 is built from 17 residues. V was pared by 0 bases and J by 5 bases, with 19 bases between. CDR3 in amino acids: CASSQEAPGPGGETQYF. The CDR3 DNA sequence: TGCGCCAGCAGCCAAGAAGCCCCAGGGCCCGGGGGTGAGACCCAGTACTTC.

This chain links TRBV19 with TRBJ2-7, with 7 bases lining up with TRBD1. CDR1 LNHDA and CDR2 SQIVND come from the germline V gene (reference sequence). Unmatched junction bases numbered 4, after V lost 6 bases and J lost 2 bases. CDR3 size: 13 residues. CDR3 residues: CASSSDRTYEQYF. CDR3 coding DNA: TGTGCCAGTAGCTCGGACAGGACCTACGAGCAGTACTTC.

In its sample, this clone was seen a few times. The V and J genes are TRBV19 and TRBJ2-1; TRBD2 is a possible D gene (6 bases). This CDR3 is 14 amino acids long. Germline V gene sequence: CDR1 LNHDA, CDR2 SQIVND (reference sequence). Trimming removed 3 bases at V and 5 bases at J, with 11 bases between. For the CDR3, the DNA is TGTGCCAGTAGTATCGTCGGGGGAGACAATGAGCAGTTCTTC. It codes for CASSIVGGDNEQFF.

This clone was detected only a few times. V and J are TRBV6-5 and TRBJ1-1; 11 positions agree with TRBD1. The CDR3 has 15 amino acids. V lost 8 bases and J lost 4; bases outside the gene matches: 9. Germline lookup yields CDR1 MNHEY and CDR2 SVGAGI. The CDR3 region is CASRFRTGGGTEAFF. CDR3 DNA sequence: TGTGCCAGCCGATTTAGGACAGGGGGCGGCACTGAAGCTTTCTTT.

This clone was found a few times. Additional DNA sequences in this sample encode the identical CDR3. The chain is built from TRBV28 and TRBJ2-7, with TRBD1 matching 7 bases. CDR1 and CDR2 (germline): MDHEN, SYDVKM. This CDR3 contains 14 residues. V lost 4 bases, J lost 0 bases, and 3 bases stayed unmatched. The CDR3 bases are TGTGCCAGCAGTTCTGGACAGGACTCCTACGAGCAGTACTTC. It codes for CASSSGQDSYEQYF.

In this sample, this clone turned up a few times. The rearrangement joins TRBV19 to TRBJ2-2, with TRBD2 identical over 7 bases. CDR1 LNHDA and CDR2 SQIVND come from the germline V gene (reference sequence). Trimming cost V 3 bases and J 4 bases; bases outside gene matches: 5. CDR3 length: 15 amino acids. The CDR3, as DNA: TGTGCCAGTAGTATCGGCGGGAGTGGCACCGGGGAGCTGTTTTTT. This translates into CASSIGGSGTGELFF.

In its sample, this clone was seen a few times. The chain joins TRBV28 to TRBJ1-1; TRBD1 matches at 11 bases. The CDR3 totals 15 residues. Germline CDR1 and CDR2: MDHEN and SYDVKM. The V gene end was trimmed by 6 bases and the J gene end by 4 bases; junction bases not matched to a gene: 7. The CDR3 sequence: CASSQPGTGGTEAFF. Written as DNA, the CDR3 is TGTGCCAGCAGCCAGCCCGGGACAGGGGGCACTGAAGCTTTCTTT.

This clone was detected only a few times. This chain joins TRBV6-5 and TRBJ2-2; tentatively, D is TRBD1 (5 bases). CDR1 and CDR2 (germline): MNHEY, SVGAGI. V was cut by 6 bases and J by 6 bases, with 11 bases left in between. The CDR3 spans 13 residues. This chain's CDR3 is CASRSDRSGELFF. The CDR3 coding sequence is TGTGCCAGCAGAAGTGACAGATCCGGGGAGCTGTTTTTT.

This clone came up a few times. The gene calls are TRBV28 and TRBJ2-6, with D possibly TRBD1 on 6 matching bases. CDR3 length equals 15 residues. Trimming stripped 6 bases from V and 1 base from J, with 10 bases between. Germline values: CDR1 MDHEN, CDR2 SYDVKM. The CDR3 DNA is TGTGCCAGCAGAACGCAGGGGTCTGGGGCCAACGTCCTGACTTTC. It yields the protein CASRTQGSGANVLTF. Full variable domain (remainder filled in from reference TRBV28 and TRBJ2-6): DVKVTQSSRYLVKRTGEKVFLECVQDMDHENMFWYRQDPGLGLRLIYFSYDVKMKEKGDIPEGYSVSREKKERFSLILESASTNQTSMYLCASRTQGSGANVLTFGAGSRLTVL.

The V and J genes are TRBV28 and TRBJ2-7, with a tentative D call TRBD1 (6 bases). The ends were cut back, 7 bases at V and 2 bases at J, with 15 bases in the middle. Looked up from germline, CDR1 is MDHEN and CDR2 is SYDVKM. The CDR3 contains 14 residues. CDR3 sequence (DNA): TGTGCCAGCACCTCGGACAGACGGGCCTACGAGCAGTACTTC. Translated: CASTSDRRAYEQYF.